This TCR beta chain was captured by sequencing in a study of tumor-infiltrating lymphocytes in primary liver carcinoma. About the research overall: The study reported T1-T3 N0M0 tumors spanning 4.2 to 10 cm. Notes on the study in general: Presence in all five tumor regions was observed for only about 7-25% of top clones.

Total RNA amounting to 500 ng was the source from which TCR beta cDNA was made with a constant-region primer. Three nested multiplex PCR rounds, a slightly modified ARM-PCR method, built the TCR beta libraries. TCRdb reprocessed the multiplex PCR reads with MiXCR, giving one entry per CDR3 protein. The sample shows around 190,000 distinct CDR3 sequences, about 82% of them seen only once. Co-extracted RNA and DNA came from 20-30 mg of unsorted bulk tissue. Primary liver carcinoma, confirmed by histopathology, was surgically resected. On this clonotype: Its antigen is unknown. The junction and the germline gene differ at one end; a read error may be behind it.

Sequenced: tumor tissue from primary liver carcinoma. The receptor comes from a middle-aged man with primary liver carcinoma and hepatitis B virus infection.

The CDR3 spells CDSSQDASYNEQFF. The CDR3 DNA reads as TGCGACAGCAGCCAAGATGCGTCATACAATGAGCAGTTCTTC. The rearrangement uses TRBV4-3 and TRBJ2-1; D not certain. Germline CDR1 reads LGHNA; CDR2 reads YSLEER. The CDR3 is 14 residues long.